Listed here is a single T cell receptor (beta chain). Enrollees, roughly 18 to 89 years old, lived in 24 US areas. Donors were grouped by their self-reported clinical history. Two consecutive negative NP/OP PCR tests, clearance, or resolved symptoms defined Cohort 3 recovery. The record originates from a study of blood T cell repertoires in COVID-19. Study-wide context: COVID-19 samples collected from the United States, Italy and Spain covered acute and convalescent phases.

Profiled with immunoSEQ multiplex PCR; TCRdb holds only in-frame clones, not every one. The sample has roughly 330,000 clones, over 75% seen once. With 5 bases removed from V and 2 bases from J, the gap between germline ends came to 19 bases. The germline V gene encodes CDR1 SGHVS and CDR2 FQNEAQ. This CDR3 contains 16 residues. The rearrangement joins TRBV7-8 to TRBJ2-7; TRBD2 is a possible D gene (6 bases). The sequence was obtained from a man aged 30-40 years who had recovered from COVID-19. Sequences were obtained from PBMCs or T cells enriched from blood (not recorded which). The CDR3 coding sequence is TGTGCCAGCAGCCCTAGCGCGGGGATCCAAACCTACGAGCAGTACTTC. Its protein is CASSPSAGIQTYEQYF.